The sequence of this T cell receptor beta chain was determined in a study of glioma-infiltrating T cells after dendritic cell vaccination. Time point defined: after dendritic cell vaccination, including at tumor progression/relapse. The germline V gene has CDR1 SGHRS and CDR2 YFSETQ. V was trimmed by 4 bases and J by 4 bases, leaving 14 bases between them. The CDR3 has 15 amino acids. The method was immunoSEQ multiplex PCR; TCRdb's version includes in-frame clones alone and lacks a portion of them. In the table there are about 50,000 clones, 70% to 90% of which are singletons. V usage is TRBV5-1 and J usage is TRBJ2-2; TRBD1 might be the D (6 bases). The TCR was taken from a human donor with glioblastoma. The sequenced sample was blood, obtained after dendritic cell vaccination. The CDR3 nucleotides read TGCGCCAGCAGCCGACAGGAAGCAAGCACCGGGGAGCTGTTTTTT. Its protein is CASSRQEASTGELFF.